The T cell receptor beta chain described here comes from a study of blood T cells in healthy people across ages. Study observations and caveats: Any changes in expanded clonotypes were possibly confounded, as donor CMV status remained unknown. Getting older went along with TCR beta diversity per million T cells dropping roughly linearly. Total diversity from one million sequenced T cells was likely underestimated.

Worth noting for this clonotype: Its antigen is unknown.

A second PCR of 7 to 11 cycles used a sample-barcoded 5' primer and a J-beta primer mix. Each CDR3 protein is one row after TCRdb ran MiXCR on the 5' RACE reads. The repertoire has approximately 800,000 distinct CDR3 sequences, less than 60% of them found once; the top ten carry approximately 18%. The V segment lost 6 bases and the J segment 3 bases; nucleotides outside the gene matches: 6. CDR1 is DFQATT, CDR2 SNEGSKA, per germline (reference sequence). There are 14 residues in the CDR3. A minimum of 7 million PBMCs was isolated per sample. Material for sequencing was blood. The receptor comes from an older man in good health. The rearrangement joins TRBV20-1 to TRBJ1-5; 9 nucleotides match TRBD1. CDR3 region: CSALGQGNNQPQHF. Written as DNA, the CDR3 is TGCAGTGCGTTAGGACAGGGGAACAATCAGCCCCAGCATTTT.